The clone carrying this T cell receptor (beta chain) was counted only a few times. Its antigen is unidentified. V lost 3 bases, J lost 3 bases, and 11 bases stayed unmatched. Germline V gives CDR1 SNHLY, CDR2 FYNNEI. CDR3 size: 18 residues. TCRdb re-analysed the 5' RACE reads in MiXCR, keeping a single row per CDR3 protein. This sample has hundreds of thousands of distinct CDR3 sequences, with approximately 26% found just once. This sample was taken from a study of CD8 T cells in ankylosing spondylitis. Study-wide findings and caveats: There was a TCR beta motif, made of several highly homologous variants, that appeared characteristic of ankylosing spondylitis blood.

The TCR comes from a male donor with ankylosing spondylitis. The sequenced sample was blood, either unsorted or a sorted T cell fraction (not recorded which). This chain links TRBV2 with TRBJ1-4; 9 bases align to TRBD1. The CDR3 sequence is CASSDAPGQGLANEKLFF. CDR3 nucleotide sequence: TGTGCCAGCAGTGATGCACCGGGACAGGGATTGGCTAATGAAAAACTGTTTTTT. Based on the CDR3 plus reference TRBV2 and TRBJ1-4, the full variable domain is EPEVTQTPSHQVTQMGQEVILRCVPISNHLYFYWYRQILGQKVEFLVSFYNNEISEKSEIFDDQFSVERPDGSNFTLKIRSTKLEDSAMYFCASSDAPGQGLANEKLFFGSGTQLSVL.